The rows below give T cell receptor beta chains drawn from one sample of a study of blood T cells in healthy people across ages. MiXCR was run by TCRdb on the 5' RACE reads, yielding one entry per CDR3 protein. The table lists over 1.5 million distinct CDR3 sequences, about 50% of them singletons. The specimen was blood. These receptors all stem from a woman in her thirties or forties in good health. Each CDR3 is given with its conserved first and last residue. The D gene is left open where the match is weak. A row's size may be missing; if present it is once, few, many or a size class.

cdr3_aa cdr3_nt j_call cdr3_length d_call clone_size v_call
CAVYDRRVDYGYTF TGTGCCGTCTACGACAGGCGCGTAGACTATGGCTACACCTTC TRBJ1-2 14 . few TRBV10-3
CASSVTSDAYNEQFF TGTGCCAGCAGTGTAACTAGCGACGCGTACAATGAGCAGTTCTTC TRBJ2-1 15 TRBD2 . TRBV28
CASRATGGNYEQYF TGTGCCAGCAGGGCGACAGGGGGTAACTACGAGCAGTACTTC TRBJ2-7 14 TRBD1 . TRBV6-5
CASSSGQGADIQYF TGTGCCAGCAGCTCCGGACAGGGGGCTGACATTCAGTACTTC TRBJ2-4 14 TRBD1 few TRBV7-6
CASTPAGVGNSPLHF TGTGCCAGCACCCCAGCGGGGGTTGGGAATTCACCCCTCCACTTT TRBJ1-6 15 . . TRBV27
CSVEETSGSYEQYF TGCAGCGTTGAAGAGACTAGCGGCTCCTACGAGCAGTACTTC TRBJ2-7 14 TRBD2 . TRBV29-1
CSVEVLAGRTDTQYF TGCAGCGTTGAAGTACTAGCGGGGCGCACAGACACGCAGTATTTT TRBJ2-3 15 TRBD2 few TRBV29-1
CSARPGGKVEQFF TGCAGTGCTAGACCCGGGGGGAAGGTTGAGCAGTTCTTC TRBJ2-1 13 TRBD2 few TRBV20-1
CATSEYGTEGGLVNEQFF TGTGCCACCAGTGAGTATGGGACAGAGGGGGGACTCGTCAATGAGCAGTTCTTC TRBJ2-1 18 . few TRBV24-1
CAISEIAGGSDTQYF TGTGCCATCAGTGAGATAGCGGGGGGCTCAGATACGCAGTATTTT TRBJ2-3 15 TRBD2 . TRBV10-3
CSARGVNQPQHF TGCAGTGCTCGGGGGGTCAATCAGCCCCAGCATTTT TRBJ1-5 12 . . TRBV20-1
CASSHGRGPPSEQFF TGTGCCAGCAGCCATGGGCGGGGGCCCCCCAGTGAGCAGTTCTTC TRBJ2-1 15 . . TRBV6-2/TRBV6-3
CASVQGANEKLFF TGTGCCAGCGTCCAGGGTGCTAATGAAAAACTGTTTTTT TRBJ1-4 13 . few TRBV25-1
CASSLPGTEETQYF TGTGCCAGCAGTTTACCAGGGACAGAAGAGACCCAGTACTTC TRBJ2-5 14 TRBD1 . TRBV28
CASSLLFGSYEQYF TGCGCCAGCAGCTTGTTGTTTGGCTCCTACGAGCAGTACTTC TRBJ2-7 14 . few TRBV5-1
CASSEGQGPRLGANVLTF TGCGCCAGCAGCGAGGGGCAGGGGCCCCGTCTCGGGGCCAACGTCCTGACTTTC TRBJ2-6 18 . . TRBV5-1
CASSPGLFSYNEQFF TGTGCCAGCAGCCCGGGACTTTTCTCCTACAATGAGCAGTTCTTC TRBJ2-1 15 . . TRBV6-2/TRBV6-3
CSASRSGDTYEQYF TGCAGTGCTAGTCGAAGCGGAGATACCTACGAGCAGTACTTC TRBJ2-7 14 . . TRBV20-1
CASSYIRLGSTDTQYF TGTGCCAGCAGTTATATTCGGCTAGGTTCCACAGATACGCAGTATTTT TRBJ2-3 16 . . TRBV6-5
CASSTRTGGPPGRGYTF TGTGCCAGCAGTACCCGGACAGGGGGCCCTCCCGGTCGGGGCTACACCTTC TRBJ1-2 17 TRBD1 few TRBV6-1
CASSRPIPNNEQFF TGTGCCAGCAGCCGTCCAATCCCCAACAATGAGCAGTTCTTC TRBJ2-1 14 . . TRBV7-2
CAISSLQGSSADTQYF TGTGCCATCAGCTCACTACAGGGTAGCTCGGCAGATACGCAGTATTTT TRBJ2-3 16 . . TRBV10-3
CASSLWVESSGAFF TGTGCCAGCAGTTTATGGGTAGAATCAAGCGGAGCTTTCTTT TRBJ1-1 14 . . TRBV28
CSARVLSGGGKDTQYF TGCAGTGCTAGAGTATTAAGCGGGGGGGGGAAAGATACGCAGTATTTT TRBJ2-3 16 TRBD2 . TRBV20-1
CSVGPGRRSEAFF TGCAGCGTGGGCCCGGGGCGCCGGTCTGAAGCTTTCTTT TRBJ1-1 13 . few TRBV29-1
CAISEETKQFF TGTGCCATCAGTGAGGAGACTAAACAGTTCTTC TRBJ2-1 11 . few TRBV10-3
CSVRGTNYGYTF TGCAGCGTCCGGGGAACTAACTATGGCTACACCTTC TRBJ1-2 12 . . TRBV29-1
CASSVSGGGGNEQYF TGTGCCAGCAGTGTTAGCGGGGGGGGCGGGAATGAGCAGTACTTC TRBJ2-7 15 TRBD2 . TRBV12-3/TRBV12-4
CASSSQRGEAFF TGTGCCAGCAGCTCCCAGAGGGGTGAAGCTTTCTTT TRBJ1-1 12 . . TRBV11-2
CASSDGNRLNQPQHF TGTGCCAGTAGTGACGGTAACAGATTAAATCAGCCCCAGCATTTT TRBJ1-5 15 . . TRBV19
CASSQYPRGGDTQYF TGCGCCAGCAGCCAATACCCTAGGGGGGGTGATACGCAGTATTTT TRBJ2-3 15 . . TRBV4-3
CASSLVAEQETQYF TGTGCCAGCAGTTTGGTGGCGGAACAAGAGACCCAGTACTTC TRBJ2-5 14 . many TRBV12-3/TRBV12-4
CASSFGTPSLYEQYF TGTGCCAGCAGTTTTGGGACACCCTCCCTTTACGAGCAGTACTTC TRBJ2-7 15 . few TRBV6-5
CASSTGQSSYEQYF TGTGCCAGCAGTACTGGACAGAGTTCCTACGAGCAGTACTTC TRBJ2-7 14 . few TRBV12-3/TRBV12-4
CSARLNLGSNSLLHF TGCAGTGCTAGATTGAATTTGGGGTCTAACTCACTCCTCCACTTT TRBJ1-6 15 . . TRBV20-1
CASSLQGNRGVNGYTF TGTGCCAGCAGTCTCCAGGGGAATCGAGGAGTGAACGGCTACACCTTC TRBJ1-2 16 . . TRBV28
CASETGSERQYF TGTGCCAGTGAGACAGGTTCCGAGCGGCAGTACTTC TRBJ2-5 12 . few TRBV25-1
CASSQEGGQMNTEAFF TGTGCCAGCAGCCAAGAAGGGGGCCAGATGAACACTGAAGCTTTCTTT TRBJ1-1 16 TRBD1 . TRBV4-2
CASSLGGQGVSDTQYF TGTGCCAGCAGCTTAGGAGGACAGGGGGTGTCAGATACGCAGTATTTT TRBJ2-3 16 TRBD1 . TRBV7-2
CASTYSFGDTQYF TGTGCCAGCACTTACTCGTTCGGAGATACGCAGTATTTT TRBJ2-3 13 . . TRBV6-5
CSARAVQTYNEQFF TGCAGTGCTAGAGCAGTACAGACTTACAATGAGCAGTTCTTC TRBJ2-1 14 . few TRBV20-1
CASSPKTGRHYGYTF TGTGCCAGCAGTCCTAAAACAGGGAGGCACTATGGCTACACCTTC TRBJ1-2 15 . . TRBV28
CASSLQQGLGNEQYF TGCGCCAGCAGCCTTCAGCAGGGGCTTGGGAATGAGCAGTACTTC TRBJ2-7 15 . . TRBV5-1
CASRALGQSYEQYF TGTGCCAGCAGGGCATTGGGACAATCCTACGAGCAGTACTTC TRBJ2-7 14 . . TRBV2
CSAASLGGTSRLYEQFF TGCAGTGCTGCCTCATTGGGGGGGACTAGCAGATTGTATGAGCAGTTCTTC TRBJ2-1 17 TRBD2 once TRBV20-1
CASSLVGWGANVLTF TGTGCCAGCAGCTTGGTGGGGTGGGGGGCCAACGTCCTGACTTTC TRBJ2-6 15 . few TRBV7-6
CSAMGGMAKNTEAFF TGCAGTGCCATGGGGGGGATGGCAAAGAACACTGAAGCTTTCTTT TRBJ1-1 15 . . TRBV20-1
CASSLDWRGSTDTQYF TGTGCCAGCAGCTTAGATTGGCGGGGCAGCACAGATACGCAGTATTTT TRBJ2-3 16 . . TRBV11-2
CSARDGGQQETQYF TGCAGTGCTAGAGATGGCGGACAACAAGAGACCCAGTACTTC TRBJ2-5 14 . . TRBV20-1
CASSLPGQGLTNGYTF TGCGCCAGCAGCTTGCCCGGACAGGGTTTGACAAATGGCTACACCTTC TRBJ1-2 16 TRBD1 . TRBV5-1
CASRDRVEAEQYF TGTGCCAGCAGAGACAGGGTGGAGGCCGAGCAGTACTTC TRBJ2-7 13 TRBD1 few TRBV12-3/TRBV12-4